Listed below are T cell receptor beta chains from one sample, sequenced in a study of blood T cell repertoires in COVID-19. This table comes from immunoSEQ multiplex PCR, and its TCRdb copy is limited to in-frame clones, with some not included. The sample lists about 240,000 clones, over 80% occurring once. Source material: peripheral blood. Every receptor here comes from a human donor in a cohort sampled during active COVID-19. Each CDR3 is given with its conserved first and last residue. D genes are given only for firm matches. Rows give clone size only sometimes, using once, few, many, or a class for an expanded clone.

NA	NA	TRBV28	TRBJ1-5	CASSFVNQPQHF	TGTGCCAGCAGTTTCGTCAATCAGCCCCAGCATTTT
NA	NA	TRBV19	TRBJ2-3	CASSMGGGADTQYF	TGTGCCAGTAGTATGGGGGGAGGTGCAGATACGCAGTATTTT
NA	NA	TRBV4-2	TRBJ1-3	CASSQDRFSGNTIYF	TGTGCCAGCAGCCAAGACAGATTCTCTGGAAACACCATATATTTT
TRBD2	NA	TRBV7-6	TRBJ2-5	CASSLSLAGGRETQYF	TGTGCCAGCAGCTTATCCCTAGCGGGAGGTAGAGAGACCCAGTACTTC
TRBD1	NA	TRBV19	TRBJ2-2	CASSSRTGGYTGELFF	TGTGCCAGTAGTTCCCGGACAGGGGGCTACACCGGGGAGCTGTTTTTT
NA	NA	TRBV5-1	TRBJ1-6	CASSLEYSNSPLHF	TGCGCCAGCAGCTTGGAGTACAGCAATTCACCCCTCCACTTT
TRBD1	NA	TRBV24-1	TRBJ2-7	CATSDSGTDEQYF	TGTGCCACCAGTGATTCCGGGACAGACGAGCAGTACTTC
TRBD1	once	TRBV5-4	TRBJ1-1	CASSSQGARTEAFF	TGTGCCAGCAGCTCACAGGGGGCGAGGACTGAAGCTTTCTTT
TRBD1	few	TRBV2	TRBJ1-1	CASRPDRGKGAFF	TGTGCCAGCAGGCCCGACAGGGGAAAGGGAGCTTTCTTT
TRBD2	many	TRBV24-1	TRBJ2-2	CATSDPLAGHTGELFF	TGTGCCACCAGTGATCCCCTAGCGGGGCACACCGGGGAGCTGTTTTTT
TRBD1	NA	TRBV27	TRBJ1-5	CASRDRAFNQPQHF	TGTGCCAGCAGAGACAGGGCGTTCAACCAGCCCCAGCATTTT
NA	NA	TRBV10-3	TRBJ2-7	CAISEYPSGQTNTYEQYF	TGTGCCATCAGTGAGTACCCATCGGGACAAACTAATACCTACGAGCAGTACTTC
TRBD2	NA	TRBV5-1	TRBJ2-7	CASSSGGGSAYEQYF	TGCGCCAGCAGCTCCGGGGGAGGGTCGGCCTACGAGCAGTACTTC
TRBD1	many	TRBV6-6	TRBJ1-5	CASRSGRGPQPQHF	TGTGCCAGCAGATCGGGAAGGGGGCCGCAGCCCCAGCATTTT
NA	few	TRBV7-9	TRBJ2-1	CASSPRTSPGSNEQFF	TGTGCCAGCAGCCCCCGGACTTCCCCGGGGAGCAATGAGCAGTTCTTC
NA	NA	TRBV7-3	TRBJ2-2	CASSSYGGELFF	TGTGCCAGCAGCTCCTATGGCGGGGAGCTGTTTTTT
TRBD1	NA	TRBV6-1	TRBJ2-2	CASSDPETGGLNTGELFF	TGTGCCAGCAGTGATCCTGAGACAGGGGGCCTGAACACCGGGGAGCTGTTTTTT
TRBD2	once	TRBV5-4	TRBJ2-5	CASSPTSGGAVETQYF	TGTGCCAGCAGCCCGACTAGCGGGGGGGCCGTAGAGACCCAGTACTTC
NA	NA	TRBV27	TRBJ2-5	CASSSWTAWETQYF	TGTGCCAGCAGTTCCTGGACAGCGTGGGAGACCCAGTACTTC
NA	NA	TRBV28	TRBJ2-3	CASSLAEHTDTQYF	TGTGCCAGCAGTTTAGCGGAGCACACAGATACGCAGTATTTT
TRBD2	NA	TRBV30	TRBJ2-3	CALSGGAPDTQYF	TGTGCCTTAAGCGGGGGGGCCCCAGATACGCAGTATTTT
NA	once	TRBV12-3/TRBV12-4	TRBJ1-1	CASRQSGNTEAFF	TGTGCCAGCAGACAGTCCGGGAACACTGAAGCTTTCTTT
NA	NA	TRBV29-1	TRBJ2-4	CSVGTSTKNIQYF	TGCAGCGTCGGGACTTCTACCAAAAACATTCAGTACTTC
TRBD1	NA	TRBV13	TRBJ1-6	CASSLQGAGSPLHF	TGTGCCAGCAGCTTACAGGGGGCAGGATCACCCCTCCACTTT
NA	NA	TRBV21-1	TRBJ2-6	CASSKVAKISSGANVLTF	TGTGCCAGCAGCAAAGTAGCCAAAATCTCCTCTGGGGCCAACGTCCTGACTTTC
TRBD1	NA	TRBV20-1	TRBJ2-3	CSARVQGVQYF	TGCAGTGCTAGAGTTCAGGGGGTGCAGTATTTT
TRBD1	NA	TRBV5-4	TRBJ1-2	CASSLRTGINYGYTF	TGTGCCAGCAGCCTCCGGACAGGGATTAACTATGGCTACACCTTC